These 2 T cell receptor beta chains came from one sample sequenced in a study of shared clonotypes between healthy human individuals (dated by TCRdb to 2019 to 2021). Receptor amplification or capture employed the immunoSEQ multiplex PCR assay. This immuneACCESS table, as held by TCRdb, lists in-frame sequences with V and J called but not all clones. Of the missing ones, under half trace to an unresolved V gene in checked studies; the others have no known cause. The sample table lists just over 2,000,000 clones, 85% to 95% of them with a count of one. The ten largest clones add up to 0.1% to 0.15% of the sample. The sample comprised naive CD4+ T cells sorted from blood. Explained via the paper, the cell subset or site label denotes: CD45RA+ positively selected. The receptors were gathered from a man between 18 and 29 years old in good health.

The chain carries TRBV6-5 and TRBJ1-4; D perhaps matches TRBD1 (5 bases). The V gene lost 0 bases and the J gene lost 6 bases, with 14 bases spanning the gap. The CDR3 extends over 16 amino acids. The germline CDR1 and CDR2 sequences are MNHEY and SVGAGI. The CDR3 DNA reads as TGTGCCAGCAGTTACTCGATGGCGGGGGGGTATGAAAAACTGTTTTTT. Translating gives CASSYSMAGGYEKLFF.

J is TRBJ2-3 and V is TRBV10-3, with a weak D call TRBD1 (6 bases). Germline CDR1 ENHRY, CDR2 SYGVKD. V was pared by 7 bases and J by 2 bases, with 13 bases between. The CDR3 consists of 14 residues. The DNA for the CDR3 is TGTGCCATCAAGGGGGTTGAGGTCACAGATACGCAGTATTTT. Protein product: CAIKGVEVTDTQYF.